These 24 T cell receptor beta chains came from one sample sequenced in a study of neurological immune-mediated disorders. TCRdb independently ran MiXCR on the 5' RACE reads; one entry per CDR3 protein. The sample contains roughly 34,000 distinct CDR3 sequences, around an eighth of which appear only once. Stated time point: longitudinal time-point 2. Material for sequencing was PBMCs. The receptors were gathered from a woman between 40 and 50 years old in good health.

This clonotype was counted at least ten times. V usage is TRBV12-3 or TRBV12-4 and J usage is TRBJ2-6, with no clear D. The CDR3 covers 15 residues. The ends were cut back, 1 base at V and 0 bases at J, with 4 bases in the middle. The CDR3 loop is CASSLDYSGANVLTF. As DNA, the CDR3 is TGTGCCAGCAGTTTAGACTACTCTGGGGCCAACGTCCTGACTTTC.

This clonotype was detected ten times or more. Here the CDR3 reads CASCSQSYEQYF. CDR3 bases: TGTGCCAGCTGCTCGCAATCCTACGAGCAGTACTTC. This chain joins TRBV6-5 and TRBJ2-7; unclear D gene. With 8 bases removed from V and 1 base from J, the gap between germline ends came to 9 bases. The CDR3 is 12 amino acids. The germline CDR1 and CDR2 sequences are MNHEY and SVGAGI.

This clonotype was found many times. The chain carries TRBV7-6 and TRBJ1-2, with 7 bases identical to TRBD1. This CDR3 region has 20 residues. J lost 1 base, V lost 1 base, and 18 bases had no gene match. CDR1 is SGHVS and CDR2 is FNYEAQ in the germline V gene. In DNA form, the CDR3 reads TGTGCCAGCAGCTTAGTCCCACCACTTGGGACAGCGACCTTTAACTATGGCTACACCTTC. Its protein is CASSLVPPLGTATFNYGYTF.

This clonotype was counted ten times or more. The chain couples TRBV5-6 to TRBJ2-5, with D tentatively TRBD1 (5 bases). This CDR3 has 16 residues. Per germline, CDR1 SGHDT and CDR2 YYEEEE. V was shortened by 4 bases and J by 5 bases, with 21 bases between the two germline ends. The CDR3: CASSPGWGGLDETQYF. Written as DNA, the CDR3 is TGTGCCAGCAGCCCCGGGTGGGGCGGTTTGGATGAGACCCAGTACTTC.

This clonotype showed up many times. The chain has TRBV20-1 and TRBJ2-4, with D maybe TRBD2 (6 bases). Germline assignment: CDR1 DFQATT and CDR2 SNEGSKA (reference sequence). The CDR3 consists of 15 residues. Trimming took 0 bases from V and 5 from J, leaving 14 bases between them. CDR3 amino acids: CSARDPRGSENIQYF. The CDR3 DNA follows: TGCAGTGCTAGAGATCCACGGGGGAGCGAAAACATTCAGTACTTC.

There are many counts of this clonotype. The V and J genes are TRBV6-1 and TRBJ2-7; D is perhaps TRBD1 (6 bases). Germline-derived CDR1 and CDR2 are MNHNS and SASEGT. The V and J ends lost 4 bases and 3 bases respectively, with 10 bases between them. CDR3 length: 13 residues. The DNA of the CDR3 is TGTGCCAGCAGTGTTAGGGGGAACTACGAGCAGTACTTC. This encodes CASSVRGNYEQYF.

The sample holds many counts of this clonotype. The genes are TRBV19 and TRBJ1-2; D is possibly TRBD1 (5 bases). Germline assignment: CDR1 LNHDA and CDR2 SQIVND (reference sequence). This CDR3 comprises 14 residues. The ends were cut back, 5 bases at V and 4 bases at J, with 14 bases in the middle. CDR3: CASSPSGGVYGYTF. CDR3 bases: TGTGCCAGTAGTCCGAGTGGAGGGGTCTATGGCTACACCTTC.

V is TRBV4-3 and J is TRBJ2-5, with D possibly TRBD2 on 7 matching bases. The CDR3 contains 16 residues. V lost 4 bases, J lost 4 bases, and 19 bases lay in between. In germline, CDR1 is LGHNA, CDR2 YSLEER. The CDR3 reads CASSPFKGEGSETQYF. For the CDR3, the DNA is TGCGCCAGCAGCCCCTTTAAGGGGGAGGGCTCAGAGACCCAGTACTTC.

As regards this clonotype: This may be a read error, as it is one base from a much larger clone. The rearrangement joins TRBV6-1 to TRBJ2-1; TRBD2 matches at 9 bases. CDR3 size: 16 residues. Germline assignment: CDR1 MNHNS and CDR2 SASEGT. The V gene end was trimmed by 5 bases and the J gene end by 8 bases; junction bases not matched to a gene: 13. The CDR3 loop reads CASSTFGAGGGDEQFF. Here the CDR3 DNA reads TGTGCCAGCAGTACCTTCGGAGCGGGAGGTGGCGATGAGCAGTTCTTC.

This clonotype was seen ten or more times. The genes are TRBV5-1 and TRBJ1-1; TRBD1 might be the D (5 bases). V was cut by 7 bases and J by 1 base, with 11 bases left in between. This CDR3 is built from 13 residues. The germline gives CDR1 SGHRS, CDR2 YFSETQ. In DNA form, the CDR3 reads TGCGCCAGCGGGCAGACAGAGAACACTGAAGCTTTCTTT. This sequence encodes CASGQTENTEAFF.

Many counts were recorded for this clonotype. The chain uses TRBV29-1 and TRBJ1-1; D is unresolved. The ends were cut back, 0 bases at V and 6 bases at J, with 8 bases in the middle. CDR3 length equals 12 residues. Germline assignment: CDR1 SQVTM and CDR2 ANQGSEA. In nucleotides, the CDR3 is TGCAGCGTTGAAGATGGGGAACCTGAAGCTTTCTTT. This codes for CSVEDGEPEAFF.

In its sample, this clonotype was seen many times. The chain uses TRBV10-1 and TRBJ1-2; TRBD1 matches 8 bases. The CDR3 is 15 amino acids. The ends lost 6 bases at V and 7 bases at J; junction bases unmatched: 13. The germline CDR1 and CDR2 sequences are WNHNN and SYGVQD (reference sequence). The CDR3 sequence is CASSPGGQGASGYTF. In DNA form, the CDR3 reads TGCGCCAGCAGCCCGGGGGGCCAGGGGGCTTCTGGCTACACCTTC.

This clonotype showed up many times. The V call is TRBV7-2, the J call TRBJ2-5, with TRBD1 matching 10 bases. The CDR3 spans 16 residues. From germline, CDR1 is SGHTA and CDR2 FQGNSA. J lost 5 bases, V lost 5 bases, and 11 bases had no gene match. This CDR3 is CASSPGRTGGGETQYF. The CDR3 DNA is TGTGCCAGCAGCCCCGGACGGACAGGGGGAGGGGAGACCCAGTACTTC.

As to this clonotype: Since a much larger clone is just one base distant, this may be a read error. J is TRBJ1-1 and V is TRBV10-3; D unresolved. This CDR3 has 11 residues. V lost 7 bases to trimming and J lost 2 bases, with 5 bases between them. The germline CDR1 and CDR2 sequences are ENHRY and SYGVKD. The CDR3, as DNA: TGTGCCATCAAGGGAAACACTGAAGCTTTCTTT. Translating it yields CAIKGNTEAFF.

By proportion, this clonotype is medium-sized. The chain employs TRBV10-3 and TRBJ2-2, with D possibly being TRBD1 (6 bases). Trimming removed 2 bases at V and 7 bases at J, with 11 bases between. Germline CDR1 ENHRY, CDR2 SYGVKD. This CDR3 is 14 amino acids long. CDR3 bases: TGTGCCATCAGTGAGACCGGACAGCGCGGGGAGCTGTTTTTT. Protein: CAISETGQRGELFF.

This clonotype was counted at least ten times. The rearrangement joins TRBV15 to TRBJ2-6, with 7 bases that match TRBD2. Trimming at V came to 0 bases and at J to 1 base, leaving 3 bases not matched to a gene. Germline loops: CDR1 LNHNV, CDR2 YYDKDF (reference sequence). CDR3 length: 17 amino acids. In DNA form, the CDR3 reads TGTGCCACCAGCAGAGATGGGGAGGGGTCTGGGGCCAACGTCCTGACTTTC. It translates to CATSRDGEGSGANVLTF.

The chain has TRBV20-1 and TRBJ2-1; 7 bases are a match to TRBD2. CDR1 DFQATT and CDR2 SNEGSKA come from the germline V gene (reference sequence). The CDR3 sequence is 16 residues long. Trimming cost V 6 bases and J 8 bases; bases outside gene matches: 19. The CDR3 DNA reads TGCAGTGCCCCTCCGGCGGGAGTTACAAGGAGTTATGAGCAGTTCTTC. Encoded protein: CSAPPAGVTRSYEQFF.

The CDR3 protein is CASSPDQNRATNEKLFF. The CDR3 DNA reads TGCGCCAGCAGTCCGGACCAAAACAGGGCAACTAATGAAAAACTGTTTTTT. The rearrangement links TRBV10-2 to TRBJ1-4; D is perhaps TRBD1 (6 bases). Looked up from germline, CDR1 is WSHSY and CDR2 is SAAADI. V was pared by 5 bases and J by 0 bases, with 16 bases between. The CDR3 consists of 17 residues.

Ten or more counts support this clonotype. The chain recombines TRBV12-3 or TRBV12-4 with TRBJ2-1; TRBD1 is a possible D gene (5 bases). The ends were cut back, 5 bases at V and 9 bases at J, with 14 bases in the middle. This CDR3 spans 13 amino acids. The CDR3 here is CASSLGHFIEQFF. Here the CDR3 DNA reads TGTGCCAGCAGTCTCGGACATTTCATTGAGCAGTTCTTC.

In this sample, this clonotype turned up many times. V gene TRBV20-1 combines with J gene TRBJ1-2, with a weak D call TRBD1 (5 bases). V was shortened by 1 base and J by 3 bases, with 24 bases between the two germline ends. The CDR3 is made up of 18 amino acids. Per germline, CDR1 DFQATT and CDR2 SNEGSKA (reference sequence). The CDR3 is CSARVVGDPPRSHYGYTF. The CDR3 nucleotides are TGCAGTGCTAGAGTCGTAGGGGACCCACCCAGAAGCCACTATGGCTACACCTTC.

This clonotype occurred many times. The gene calls are TRBV4-3 and TRBJ1-4, with 9 bases identical to TRBD1. The CDR3 loop spans 19 amino acids. The V segment lost 3 bases and the J segment 3 bases; nucleotides outside the gene matches: 14. Germline CDR1 is LGHNA and CDR2 is YSLEER. The CDR3 loop reads CASSQWTRTGADANEKLFF. The CDR3 DNA sequence: TGCGCCAGCAGCCAGTGGACCCGGACAGGGGCGGACGCTAATGAAAAACTGTTTTTT.

Many counts were recorded for this clonotype. The J gene is TRBJ2-2, the V gene TRBV7-3; D is ambiguous. CDR1 SGHTA and CDR2 FQGTGA come from the germline V gene. Trimming stripped 1 base from V and 1 base from J, with 10 bases between. The CDR3 totals 16 residues. In nucleotides, the CDR3 is TGTGCCAGCAGCTTAAGTTCGGCCGGGAACACCGGGGAGCTGTTTTTT. It codes for CASSLSSAGNTGELFF.

This clonotype was seen many times. The chain couples TRBV29-1 to TRBJ1-1; TRBD1 might be the D (6 bases). The CDR3 sequence is 15 residues long. Germline CDR1 reads SQVTM; CDR2 reads ANQGSEA. With 7 bases removed from V and 2 bases from J, the gap between germline ends came to 20 bases. The CDR3 coding sequence is TGCAGCGCGGCTCGAGGGGGGGACACTAACACTGAAGCTTTCTTT. Protein product: CSAARGGDTNTEAFF.

This clonotype has a count of ten or more. As DNA, the CDR3 is TGTGCCAGCAGCTTGGGGAGGCAGGGGGCCCTCTATGGCTACACCTTC. Protein: CASSLGRQGALYGYTF. The J gene is TRBJ1-2, the V gene TRBV5-5, with 8 bases matching TRBD1. V was clipped by 0 bases and J by 4 bases; unmatched bases: 8. The V gene's germline CDR1 is SGHKS and CDR2 YYEKEE (reference sequence). The length of the CDR3 is 16 residues. Drawing the rest from reference TRBV5-5 and TRBJ1-2, the complete variable domain is DAGVTQSPTHLIKTRGQQVTLRCSPISGHKSVSWYQQVLGQGPQFIFQYYEKEERGRGNFPDRFSARQFPNYSSELNVNALLLGDSALYLCASSLGRQGALYGYTFGSGTRLTVV.